This T cell receptor (beta chain) emerged from a study of OX40 agonist ivuxolimab in advanced cancers. Across the study: Patients were dosed with the agonistic anti-OX40 (CD134) antibody ivuxolimab. The dose of intravenous ivuxolimab that patients received every 2 weeks ranged from 0.01 to 10 mg/kg.

TCRdb's copy holds only in-frame clones and misses some; the assay was immunoSEQ multiplex PCR. The sample includes 60,000 to 70,000 clones, 65% to 90% of them seen just once. Comment on this clone: Its antigen is as yet unknown.

There are 14 residues in the CDR3. Germline lookup yields CDR1 SGHKS and CDR2 YYEKEE (reference sequence). V was clipped by 7 bases and J by 2 bases; unmatched bases: 6. Study-wide findings and caveats: In general, CD8+ T cells held more expanded clones than CD4+ did, on average.

The genes are TRBV5-5 and TRBJ2-3; 8 bases map to TRBD2. The receptor was isolated from an adult with an advanced solid tumor such as melanoma, head and neck, liver or kidney cancer. The source was CD4+ or CD8+ T cells sorted from blood, collected in a trial of the OX40 agonist ivuxolimab. The CDR3 loop reads CASALAGFTDTQYF. CDR3 nucleotides: TGTGCCAGCGCCTTAGCGGGATTCACAGATACGCAGTATTTT.